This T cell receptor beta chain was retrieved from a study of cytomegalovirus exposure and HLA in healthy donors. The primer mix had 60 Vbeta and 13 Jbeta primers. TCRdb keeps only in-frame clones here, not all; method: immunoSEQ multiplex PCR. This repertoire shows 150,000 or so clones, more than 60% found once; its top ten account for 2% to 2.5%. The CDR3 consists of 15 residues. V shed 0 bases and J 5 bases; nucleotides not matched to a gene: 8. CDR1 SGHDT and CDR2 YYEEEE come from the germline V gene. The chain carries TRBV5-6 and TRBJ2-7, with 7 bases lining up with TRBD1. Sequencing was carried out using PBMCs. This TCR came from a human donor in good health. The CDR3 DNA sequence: TGTGCCAGCAGCTTGGAGGTAGGGGGCTACGACGAGCAGTACTTC. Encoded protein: CASSLEVGGYDEQYF.